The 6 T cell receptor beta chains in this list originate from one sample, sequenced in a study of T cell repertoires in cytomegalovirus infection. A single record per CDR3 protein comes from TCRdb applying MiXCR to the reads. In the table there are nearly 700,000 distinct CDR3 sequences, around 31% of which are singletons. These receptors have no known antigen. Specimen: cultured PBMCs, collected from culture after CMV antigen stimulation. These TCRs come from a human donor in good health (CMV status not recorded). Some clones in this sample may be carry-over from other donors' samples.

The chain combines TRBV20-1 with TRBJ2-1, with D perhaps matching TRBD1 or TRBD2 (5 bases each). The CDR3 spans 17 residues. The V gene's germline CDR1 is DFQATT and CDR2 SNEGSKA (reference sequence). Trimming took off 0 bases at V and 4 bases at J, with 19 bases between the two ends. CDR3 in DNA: TGCAGTGCTAGAGAGGGGGTTAGTGAGTTACGGTACAATGAGCAGTTCTTC. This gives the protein CSAREGVSELRYNEQFF.

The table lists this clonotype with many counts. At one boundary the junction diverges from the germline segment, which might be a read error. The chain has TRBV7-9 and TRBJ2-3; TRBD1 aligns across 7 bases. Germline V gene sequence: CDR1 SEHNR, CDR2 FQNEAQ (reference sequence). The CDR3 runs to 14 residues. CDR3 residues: CASSSEGAGTRTHF. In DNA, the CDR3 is TGTGCCAGCAGCTCAGAGGGGGCCGGGACCAGGACGCATTTT.

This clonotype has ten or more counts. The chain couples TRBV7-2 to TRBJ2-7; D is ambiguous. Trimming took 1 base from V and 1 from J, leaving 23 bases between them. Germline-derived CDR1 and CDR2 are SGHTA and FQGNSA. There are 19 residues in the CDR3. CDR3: CASSLVSGRFRVSSYEQYF. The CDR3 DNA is TGTGCCAGCAGCTTAGTGTCCGGGCGGTTTCGCGTCAGTTCCTACGAGCAGTACTTC.

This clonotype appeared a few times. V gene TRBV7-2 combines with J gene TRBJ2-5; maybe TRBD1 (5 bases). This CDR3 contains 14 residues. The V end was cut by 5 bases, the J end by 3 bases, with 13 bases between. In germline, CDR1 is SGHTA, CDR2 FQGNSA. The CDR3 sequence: CASSPLLGEETQYF. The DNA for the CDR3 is TGTGCCAGCAGCCCCCTCCTAGGGGAAGAGACCCAGTACTTC.

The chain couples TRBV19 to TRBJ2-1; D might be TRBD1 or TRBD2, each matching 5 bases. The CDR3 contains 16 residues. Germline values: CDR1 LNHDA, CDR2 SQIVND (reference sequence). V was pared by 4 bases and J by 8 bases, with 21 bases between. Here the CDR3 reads CASSNSGADGLDEQFF. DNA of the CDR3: TGTGCCAGTAGTAATTCCGGGGCAGACGGTTTGGATGAGCAGTTCTTC. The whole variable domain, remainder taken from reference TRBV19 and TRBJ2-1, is DGGITQSPKYLFRKEGQNVTLSCEQNLNHDAMYWYRQDPGQGLRLIYYSQIVNDFQKGDIAEGYSVSREKKESFPLTVTSAQKNPTAFYLCASSNSGADGLDEQFFGPGTRLTVL.

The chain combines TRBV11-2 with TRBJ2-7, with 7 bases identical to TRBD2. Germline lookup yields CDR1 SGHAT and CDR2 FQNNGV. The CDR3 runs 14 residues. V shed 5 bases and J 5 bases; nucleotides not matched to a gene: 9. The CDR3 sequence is CASSPSGRYDEQYF. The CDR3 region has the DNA TGTGCCAGCAGCCCTAGCGGCAGATACGACGAGCAGTACTTC.